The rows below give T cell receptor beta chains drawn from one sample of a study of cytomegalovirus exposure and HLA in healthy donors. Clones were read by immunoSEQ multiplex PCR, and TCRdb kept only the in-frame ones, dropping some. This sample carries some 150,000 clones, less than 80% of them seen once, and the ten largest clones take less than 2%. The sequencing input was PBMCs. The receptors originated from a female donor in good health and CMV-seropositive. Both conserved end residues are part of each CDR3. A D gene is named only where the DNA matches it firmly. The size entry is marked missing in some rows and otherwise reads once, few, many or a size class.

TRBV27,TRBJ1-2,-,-,CASSKSGTPDGYTF,TGTGCCAGCAGTAAATCAGGGACACCAGACGGCTACACCTTC
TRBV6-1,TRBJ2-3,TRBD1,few,CASRRTGGTDTQYF,TGTGCCAGCAGGAGGACAGGGGGCACAGATACGCAGTATTTT
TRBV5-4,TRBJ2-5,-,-,CASTLASETQYF,TGTGCCAGTACATTAGCTTCAGAGACCCAGTACTTC
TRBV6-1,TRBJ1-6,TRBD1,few,CASSVGQFNSPLHF,TGTGCCAGCAGTGTGGGACAGTTTAATTCACCCCTCCACTTT
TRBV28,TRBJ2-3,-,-,CASSLTRSQYF,TGTGCCAGCAGTTTAACCAGGTCTCAATATTTT
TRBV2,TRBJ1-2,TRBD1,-,CASQGDSSYGYTF,TGTGCCAGCCAGGGGGACAGCTCCTATGGCTACACCTTC
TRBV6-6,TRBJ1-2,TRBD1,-,CASSSAGGNYGYTF,TGTGCCAGCAGTTCTGCAGGGGGGAACTATGGCTACACCTTC
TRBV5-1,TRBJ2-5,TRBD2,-,CASRASGGHQETQYF,TGCGCCAGCCGTGCTAGCGGGGGCCATCAAGAGACCCAGTACTTC
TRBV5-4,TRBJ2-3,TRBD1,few,CASSPGQGLDTDTQYF,TGTGCCAGCAGCCCTGGACAGGGGCTGGACACAGATACGCAGTATTTT
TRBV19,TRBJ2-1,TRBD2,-,CASRMGLAGDWSYNEQFF,TGTGCCAGTAGGATGGGACTAGCGGGAGACTGGTCCTACAATGAGCAGTTCTTC